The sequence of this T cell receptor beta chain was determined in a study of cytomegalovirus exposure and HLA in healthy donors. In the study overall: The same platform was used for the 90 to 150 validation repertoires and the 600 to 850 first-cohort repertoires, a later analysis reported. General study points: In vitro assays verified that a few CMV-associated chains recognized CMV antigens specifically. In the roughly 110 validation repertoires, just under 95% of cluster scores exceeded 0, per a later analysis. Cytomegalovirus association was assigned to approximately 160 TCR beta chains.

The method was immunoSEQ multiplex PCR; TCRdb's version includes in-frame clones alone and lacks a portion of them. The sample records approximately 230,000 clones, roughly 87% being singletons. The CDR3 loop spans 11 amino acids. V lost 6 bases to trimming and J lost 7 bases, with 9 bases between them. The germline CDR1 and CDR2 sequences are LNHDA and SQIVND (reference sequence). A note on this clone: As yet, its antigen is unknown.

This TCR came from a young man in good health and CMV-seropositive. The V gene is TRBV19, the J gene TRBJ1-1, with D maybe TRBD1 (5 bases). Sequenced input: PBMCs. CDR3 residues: CASRGVGEAFF. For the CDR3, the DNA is TGTGCCAGTAGGGGGGTTGGTGAAGCTTTCTTT.